The 9 T cell receptor beta chains in this list originate from one sample, sequenced in a study of graft-versus-host responses after intestinal transplantation. Antigens of these TCRs are unknown. Produced via immunoSEQ multiplex PCR; TCRdb's table is partial and in-frame only. This sample has approximately 81,000 clones; about nine tenths occur once, and the top ten carry about 8%. Sequencing used unstimulated CD8+ T cells sorted from spleen or lymph node cells, obtained before transplant. These receptors all come from a human donor who was the organ donor for an intestinal transplant.

The chain couples TRBV5-4 to TRBJ1-2, with a weak D call TRBD1 (6 bases). CDR1 SGHNT and CDR2 YYREEE come from the germline V gene (reference sequence). V lost 3 bases, J lost 9 bases, and 18 bases lay in between. The CDR3 contains 14 residues. CDR3 in amino acids: CASSSWTETYSYTF. The CDR3 nucleotides read TGTGCCAGCAGCTCCTGGACAGAGACTTATAGCTACACCTTC.

The J gene is TRBJ2-1, the V gene TRBV9; D is ambiguous. Trimming stripped 4 bases from V and 3 bases from J, with 23 bases between. CDR3 size: 18 residues. Germline-derived CDR1 and CDR2 are SGDLS and YYNGEE. The CDR3 here is CASSTHLGRPYLYNEQFF. For the CDR3, the DNA is TGTGCCAGCAGCACCCACCTCGGCAGACCTTACCTCTACAATGAGCAGTTCTTC. Full variable domain (remainder filled in from reference TRBV9 and TRBJ2-1): DSGVTQTPKHLITATGQRVTLRCSPRSGDLSVYWYQQSLDQGLQFLIQYYNGEERAKGNILERFSAQQFPDLHSELNLSSLELGDSALYFCASSTHLGRPYLYNEQFFGPGTRLTVL.

The CDR3 loop reads CAWSGLPHLGTGSYYEQYF. The DNA of the CDR3 is TGTGCCTGGAGTGGCCTCCCCCACTTGGGGACAGGGTCCTACTACGAGCAGTACTTC. The genes are TRBV30 and TRBJ2-7; 9 bases are a match to TRBD1. Trimming cost V 1 base and J 3 bases; bases outside gene matches: 19. The CDR3 sequence is 19 residues long. Germline V CDR1 and CDR2: GTSNPN, SVGIG (reference sequence).

The V gene is TRBV5-6, the J gene TRBJ2-1; D not resolved. The V gene's germline CDR1 is SGHDT and CDR2 YYEEEE. The CDR3 is 13 residues long. Deletions cut 7 bases from V and 0 bases from J, with 8 bases between. CDR3 coding DNA: TGTGCCAGCGCTAGACACTCCTACAATGAGCAGTTCTTC. Translated, it gives CASARHSYNEQFF.

The chain recombines TRBV27 with TRBJ1-5; D is unresolved. There are 10 residues in the CDR3. V dropped 5 bases and J dropped 4 bases, with 0 bases sitting between them. The germline V gene encodes CDR1 MNHEY and CDR2 SMNVEV (reference sequence). The CDR3: CASSNQPQHF. The DNA of the CDR3 is TGTGCCAGCAGTAATCAGCCCCAGCATTTT.

This clone occurred once. The chain carries TRBV2 and TRBJ1-2; D is undetermined. Germline V gives CDR1 SNHLY, CDR2 FYNNEI. Trimming took off 3 bases at V and 6 bases at J, with 11 bases between the two ends. The CDR3 spans 13 residues. The CDR3 DNA reads as TGTGCCAGCAGTGATGAAGAATTCGATGGCTACACCTTC. It is translated as CASSDEEFDGYTF.

The chain joins TRBV18 to TRBJ1-1; D is perhaps TRBD1 (5 bases). Germline CDR1 and CDR2: KGHSH and LQKENI. The CDR3 is 19 amino acids. V lost 1 base to trimming and J lost 3 bases, with 24 bases between them. CDR3: CASSPLSRDGSLAYTEAFF. The CDR3 bases are TGTGCCAGCTCACCACTTAGCAGGGATGGGAGTTTGGCCTACACTGAAGCTTTCTTT.

The chain links TRBV7-6 to TRBJ2-2; D might be TRBD2 (6 bases). This CDR3 region has 14 residues. Germline lookup yields CDR1 SGHVS and CDR2 FNYEAQ. V was shortened by 1 base and J by 11 bases, with 14 bases between the two germline ends. The CDR3 sequence: CASSLDAGPPELFF. The CDR3 nucleotides are TGTGCCAGCAGCTTAGATGCGGGGCCCCCTGAGCTGTTTTTT.

This chain connects TRBV5-8 to TRBJ2-5; possibly TRBD1 for D (6 bases). Trimming shortened V by 2 bases and J by 3 bases, and 11 bases separated the two germline ends. Germline V lookup: CDR1 SGHTS, CDR2 YDEGEE. The CDR3 is made up of 14 amino acids. As DNA, the CDR3 is TGTGCCAGCAGCTTAGGACAGCTTAAAGAGACCCAGTACTTC. It encodes CASSLGQLKETQYF.